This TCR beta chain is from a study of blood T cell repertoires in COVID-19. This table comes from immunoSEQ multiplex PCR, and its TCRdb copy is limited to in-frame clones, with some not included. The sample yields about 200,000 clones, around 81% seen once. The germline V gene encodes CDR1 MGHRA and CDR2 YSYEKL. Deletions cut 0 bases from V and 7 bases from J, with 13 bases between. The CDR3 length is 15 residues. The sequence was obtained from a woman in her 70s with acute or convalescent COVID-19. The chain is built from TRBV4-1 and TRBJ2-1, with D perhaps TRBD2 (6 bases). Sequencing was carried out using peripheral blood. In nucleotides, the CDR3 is TGCGCCAGCAGCCAAGAGAAGGGGACTCGGAATGAGCAGTTCTTC. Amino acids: CASSQEKGTRNEQFF.